This passage covers 24 T cell receptor beta chains from one sample sequenced in a study of blood T cell repertoires in COVID-19. Sequenced by immunoSEQ multiplex PCR; TCRdb stores in-frame clones only, minus some. The sample yields a few hundred thousand clones, 85% to 90% seen once. Sequenced sample: PBMCs or T cells enriched from blood (not recorded which). The receptors derive from a woman under 40 who had recovered from COVID-19.

Here the CDR3 DNA reads TGTGCCAGCAACGGACAGTATGGAGAGACCCAGTACTTC. It encodes CASNGQYGETQYF. The V and J genes are TRBV2 and TRBJ2-5; D perhaps matches TRBD1 (6 bases). The CDR3 extends over 13 amino acids. Germline-derived CDR1 and CDR2 are SNHLY and FYNNEI. V dropped 7 bases and J dropped 4 bases, with 13 bases sitting between them.

CDR3 coding DNA: TGCGCCAGCAGCCAGGTCGGACAGGGGGATAATGAAAAACTGTTTTTT. It is translated as CASSQVGQGDNEKLFF. The chain links TRBV5-1 to TRBJ1-4; TRBD1 matches at 10 bases. Germline loops: CDR1 SGHRS, CDR2 YFSETQ. J was trimmed by 4 bases and V by 4 bases; bases with no gene match: 7. This CDR3 spans 16 amino acids.

The rearrangement uses TRBV30 and TRBJ1-4; D not resolved. This CDR3 region has 14 residues. The V end lost 8 bases, the J end lost 3 bases, and 16 bases lay between the germline ends. CDR1 is GTSNPN and CDR2 is SVGIG in the germline V gene (reference sequence). In DNA form, the CDR3 reads TGTGCCCAAGAGACGGGGAGGCCTAATGAAAAACTGTTTTTT. Residues: CAQETGRPNEKLFF.

This sequence joins TRBV12-5 and TRBJ1-6; 7 positions match TRBD1. V lost 2 bases, J lost 2 bases, and 6 bases stayed unmatched. The CDR3 contains 17 residues. Germline CDR1 LGHNT, CDR2 FRNRAP. The CDR3, as DNA: TGTGCTAGTGGTTTGCCAAGACAGGGCACCTATAATTCACCCCTCCACTTT. This codes for CASGLPRQGTYNSPLHF.

The chain joins TRBV5-1 to TRBJ1-6; D unclear. The CDR3 sequence is 16 residues long. V shed 0 bases and J shed 4 bases, with 11 bases lying between them. Germline CDR1 is SGHRS and CDR2 is YFSETQ. Written as DNA, the CDR3 is TGCGCCAGCAGCTTGGCCGGGTCCCGGTATAATTCACCCCTCCACTTT. The encoded protein is CASSLAGSRYNSPLHF.

This chain connects TRBV4-3 to TRBJ2-5; 11 positions match TRBD2. The length of the CDR3 is 16 residues. The junction had 9 bases not matched to a gene; V was cut back by 4 bases and J by 5 bases. Germline values: CDR1 LGHNA, CDR2 YSLEER. The CDR3 is CASSLTVTSGDETQYF. Here the CDR3 DNA reads TGCGCCAGCAGCCTGACCGTGACTAGCGGGGATGAGACCCAGTACTTC.

The CDR3 spells CASSAGGIETQYF. For the CDR3, the DNA is TGTGCCAGCAGTGCAGGGGGCATAGAGACCCAGTACTTC. This chain connects TRBV6-1 to TRBJ2-5; 8 bases are shared with TRBD1. The CDR3 is 13 residues long. V lost 4 bases to trimming and J lost 4 bases; unmatched junction nucleotides: 2. Germline CDR1 reads MNHNS; CDR2 reads SASEGT.

V is TRBV2 and J is TRBJ2-2; the D is unclear. Trimming pared 8 bases from V and 6 bases from J, leaving 13 bases between. CDR1 is SNHLY and CDR2 is FYNNEI in the germline V gene. The CDR3 length is 13 residues. The CDR3 reads CASLVILSGELFF. The DNA for the CDR3 is TGTGCCAGCCTCGTGATACTATCCGGGGAGCTGTTTTTT.

CDR3 DNA sequence: TGTGCCAGCTCAGAACCAGGGGGCATCTATGGCTACACCTTC. Encoded protein: CASSEPGGIYGYTF. The chain recombines TRBV18 with TRBJ1-2; TRBD1 agrees at 8 bases. The ends lost 5 bases at V and 4 bases at J; junction bases unmatched: 6. CDR1 and CDR2 from the germline V gene are KGHSH and LQKENI. The CDR3 covers 14 residues.

The chain couples TRBV7-3 to TRBJ2-3; D is perhaps TRBD1 (6 bases). This CDR3 is 15 amino acids long. Germline values: CDR1 SGHTA, CDR2 FQGTGA. Trimming left V 5 bases short and J 3 bases short, with 15 bases between. The CDR3, as DNA: TGTGCCAGCAGCCCCCAGGGGATTGTGACAGATACGCAGTATTTT. This translates into CASSPQGIVTDTQYF.

The V and J genes are TRBV4-3 and TRBJ1-1; a weak D match, TRBD1 (6 bases). Germline CDR1 is LGHNA and CDR2 is YSLEER. The V gene lost 1 base and the J gene lost 5 bases, with 11 bases spanning the gap. CDR3 length equals 14 residues. The CDR3 nucleotides read TGCGCCAGCAGCCAAGCACAGGGTATAACTGAAGCTTTCTTT. Its translation is CASSQAQGITEAFF.

The chain combines TRBV3-1 (or the pseudogene TRBV3-2) with TRBJ1-5; 10 nucleotides line up with TRBD1. CDR3 length: 16 residues. Looked up from germline, CDR1 is LGHDT and CDR2 is YNNKEL (reference sequence). The junction had 9 bases not matched to a gene; V was cut back by 3 bases and J by 7 bases. CDR3 loop: CASSHHRDRGGQPQHF. The CDR3 nucleotides read TGTGCCAGCAGCCACCACCGGGACAGGGGTGGGCAGCCCCAGCATTTT.

This clone came up a few times. This rearrangement joins TRBV30 to TRBJ1-1; 10 nucleotides match TRBD1. The CDR3 spans 13 residues. Germline-derived CDR1 and CDR2 are GTSNPN and SVGIG (reference sequence). With V trimmed by 4 bases and J by 5 bases, 4 bases remained unmatched. Here the CDR3 reads CAWMGQGITEAFF. CDR3 DNA sequence: TGTGCCTGGATGGGACAGGGGATAACTGAAGCTTTCTTT. Using reference TRBV30 and TRBJ1-1 for the parts outside the CDR3, the full variable domain is SQTIHQWPATLVQPVGSPLSLECTVEGTSNPNLYWYRQAAGRGLQLLFYSVGIGQISSEVPQNLSASRPQDRQFILSSKKLLLSDSGFYLCAWMGQGITEAFFGQGTRLTVV.

This clone came up once. The chain is built from TRBV14 and TRBJ2-7; 11 nucleotides line up with TRBD2. The junction had 9 bases not matched to a gene; V was cut back by 3 bases and J by 2 bases. Germline V gene sequence: CDR1 SGHDN, CDR2 FVKESK. This CDR3 is 17 amino acids long. The CDR3: CASSHTGLADAAYEQYF. The CDR3 DNA is TGTGCCAGCAGCCATACGGGACTAGCGGATGCGGCCTACGAGCAGTACTTC.

The CDR3 DNA follows: TGTGCCAGCAGATTAGGACAGGGTAGTCAGCCCCAGCATTTT. It codes for CASRLGQGSQPQHF. V and J are TRBV27 and TRBJ1-5; 8 positions agree with TRBD1. CDR1 is MNHEY and CDR2 is SMNVEV in the germline V gene (reference sequence). The junction had 7 bases not matched to a gene; V was cut back by 6 bases and J by 6 bases. This CDR3 is built from 14 residues.

V gene TRBV2 combines with J gene TRBJ1-6, with D possibly being TRBD1 (6 bases). Germline-derived CDR1 and CDR2 are SNHLY and FYNNEI. V was shortened by 5 bases and J by 13 bases, with 18 bases between the two germline ends. The CDR3 extends over 14 amino acids. The CDR3 region is CASSMTGGLFPLHF. CDR3 coding DNA: TGTGCCAGCAGTATGACAGGCGGGTTGTTCCCCCTCCACTTT.

V gene TRBV19 combines with J gene TRBJ1-4; tentative D call: TRBD1 (5 bases). Per the germline V gene, CDR1 is LNHDA and CDR2 is SQIVND (reference sequence). CDR3 size: 13 residues. V lost 5 bases and J 8 bases, leaving 12 bases between the germline ends. The CDR3 DNA reads as TGTGCCAGTAGTTTCGGGGGACGGGAAAAACTGTTTTTT. It encodes CASSFGGREKLFF.

J is TRBJ1-6 and V is TRBV27; no clear D gene. The V gene's germline CDR1 is MNHEY and CDR2 SMNVEV (reference sequence). The CDR3 extends over 17 amino acids. V lost 5 bases to trimming and J lost 1 base, with 15 bases between them. The CDR3 sequence is CASSLQPTESYNSPLHF. Here the CDR3 DNA reads TGTGCCAGCAGTCTCCAACCCACAGAGTCCTATAATTCACCCCTCCACTTT.

The rearrangement links TRBV5-4 to TRBJ1-5; 9 nucleotides line up with TRBD1. The germline V gene has CDR1 SGHNT and CDR2 YYREEE (reference sequence). With 4 bases clipped from V and 1 base from J, the junction kept 3 bases outside the gene matches. The CDR3 runs 15 residues. The CDR3 nucleotides are TGTGCCAGCAGCCCGGACAGGGGAAGCAATCAGCCCCAGCATTTT. It is translated as CASSPDRGSNQPQHF. Full variable domain (rest looked up from reference TRBV5-4 and TRBJ1-5): ETGVTQSPTHLIKTRGQQVTLRCSSQSGHNTVSWYQQALGQGPQFIFQYYREEENGRGNFPPRFSGLQFPNYSSELNVNALELDDSALYLCASSPDRGSNQPQHFGDGTRLSIL.

This CDR3 reads CASSPIDGGVYNEQFF. CDR3 coding DNA: TGTGCCAGCAGCCCCATCGACGGCGGGGTCTACAATGAGCAGTTCTTC. The V gene is TRBV3-1 (or the pseudogene TRBV3-2), the J gene TRBJ2-1; possible D gene TRBD2, 6 bases. V was shortened by 4 bases and J by 3 bases, with 16 bases between the two germline ends. The CDR3 spans 16 residues. Germline loops: CDR1 LGHDT, CDR2 YNNKEL (reference sequence).

The V gene is TRBV30, the J gene TRBJ2-2; maybe TRBD2 (5 bases). Germline V CDR1 and CDR2: GTSNPN, SVGIG (reference sequence). V lost 5 bases and J lost 6, with 16 bases in between. The CDR3 totals 14 residues. Here the CDR3 reads CAWRFKGRAGELFF. In DNA, the CDR3 is TGTGCCTGGCGGTTTAAAGGGCGGGCCGGGGAGCTGTTTTTT.

In this sample, this clone turned up a few times. V and J are TRBV6-5 and TRBJ1-2, with 7 bases that match TRBD1. Germline lookup yields CDR1 MNHEY and CDR2 SVGAGI. The ends lost 3 bases at V and 2 bases at J; junction bases unmatched: 6. CDR3 length: 15 amino acids. CDR3 sequence: CASSYDRVGNYGYTF. The CDR3 DNA reads TGTGCCAGCAGTTATGACAGGGTCGGGAACTATGGCTACACCTTC.

The chain joins TRBV5-3 to TRBJ1-2; tentative D call: TRBD1 (6 bases). TRBV5-3 is reported as an ORF; its role is uncertain. The CDR3 runs to 13 residues. Between the trimmed V and J ends, which lost 4 bases and 11 bases, there was a span of 18 bases. The CDR3 spells CARSRILRGGYTF. DNA of the CDR3: TGTGCCAGAAGCAGAATATTACGAGGGGGTTACACCTTC.

J is TRBJ1-1 and V is TRBV20-1; 12 nucleotides agree with TRBD1. With 3 bases clipped from V and 7 bases from J, the junction kept 9 bases outside the gene matches. From germline, CDR1 is DFQATT and CDR2 SNEGSKA (reference sequence). This CDR3 is 15 amino acids long. The CDR3 here is CSASWDRGRRGEAFF. The CDR3 coding sequence is TGCAGTGCTAGTTGGGACAGGGGGCGACGGGGTGAAGCTTTCTTT.